The present TCR beta chain was sequenced within a study of spatial heterogeneity in lung cancer. Looking at the study overall: Alpha-chain sequences were consistently detected less often than beta-chain sequences. Findings of the study overall: Blood showed ubiquitous tumor TCRs more often at resection than at routine follow-up.

Individual TCR cDNA molecules each bore their own unique molecular identifier. Via MiXCR, TCRdb re-called the 5' RACE reads, giving one row per CDR3 protein. The sample contains tens of thousands of distinct CDR3 sequences, around 4.5% of which appear only once. V gave up 5 bases and J gave up 6 bases, with 14 bases separating them. The CDR3 consists of 15 residues. The germline V gene encodes CDR1 MDHEN and CDR2 SYDVKM. Time point of the sample: sample taken at primary tumor resection. Extraction of whole RNA from tumor, nontumor lung or frozen PBMC preceded unsorted sequencing. Samples were obtained from roughly 65 donors, all untreated early-stage non-small cell lung cancer patients. This clonotype was observed at least ten times. What it binds is not known.

The starting material was PBMCs, obtained at surgery. This chain connects TRBV28 to TRBJ1-6; D gene uncertain. This receptor was obtained from a male donor with early-stage non-small cell lung cancer. The CDR3 DNA follows: TGTGCCAGCAGTGCGGTGACTCGTGGTAATTCACCCCTCCACTTT. Translation: CASSAVTRGNSPLHF.